This T cell receptor (beta chain) was documented in a study of T cell responses to AZD1222 COVID-19 vaccine. Libraries were prepared by immunoSEQ multiplex PCR; TCRdb keeps only in-frame clonotypes and omits some of them. Altogether about 150,000 clones are present, 90% being singletons, with the ten largest covering approximately 1.8%. Between the trimmed V and J ends, which lost 8 bases and 10 bases, there was a span of 20 bases. The CDR3 has 13 amino acids. This clonotype was sampled from an adult in good health. This specimen was peripheral blood, taken on day 0 of AZD1222 vaccination. The J gene is TRBJ1-1, the V gene TRBV12-3 or TRBV12-4; D not resolved. CDR3 bases: TGTGCCAGCCAAAACGACTGGGGATCGGGAGCTTTCTTT. This encodes CASQNDWGSGAFF.